This is a list of T cell receptor beta chains from one sample in a study of T cells in Graves' hyperthyroidism and ophthalmopathy. TCRdb ran MiXCR on the multiplex PCR reads and lists one entry per CDR3 protein. The sample records hundreds of thousands of distinct CDR3 sequences, about 14% being singletons. The material sequenced was blood. These receptors originate from a woman in her thirties or forties with Graves' ophthalmopathy. The CDR3 runs from the conserved cysteine through the conserved F or W. Fields, in order: J gene, D gene, V gene, clone size, CDR3 DNA, CDR3 protein. A D gene is named only where the DNA matches it firmly. Where a row states a size, it is once, few, many or the class of an expanded clone; other rows omit it.

TRBJ2-7 TRBD2 TRBV11-2 many TGTGCCAGCAGCGCTGCCCTAGCGGCTAGCTCCTACGAGCAGTACTTC CASSAALAASSYEQYF
TRBJ2-5 TRBD1 TRBV6-5 many TGTGCCAGCAGTTACACGACAGGGATTCAAGAGACCCAGTACTTC CASSYTTGIQETQYF
TRBJ1-2 NA TRBV12-3/TRBV12-4 many TGTGCCAGCAGTTCGGGGTATGGCTACACCTTC CASSSGYGYTF
TRBJ2-7 TRBD2 TRBV28 many TGTGCCAGCAGCATCCTAGCGGACTCCTACGAGCAGTACTTC CASSILADSYEQYF
TRBJ2-5 NA TRBV7-9 many TGTGCTTGGGCAGCGGGTGGAGAGACCCAGTACTTC CAWAAGGETQYF
TRBJ2-7 NA TRBV7-9 many TGTGCCAGCAGCTTACCGGGACTCAACTACGAGCAGTACTTC CASSLPGLNYEQYF
TRBJ2-5 NA TRBV12-3/TRBV12-4 many TGTGCCAGCACCGACCGAGCCTCAGAGACCCAGTACTTC CASTDRASETQYF
TRBJ1-5 NA TRBV6-1 many TGTGCCAGCAGTCCAGGGGTCTGGGGACAGCCCCAGCATTTT CASSPGVWGQPQHF
TRBJ2-2 NA TRBV6-5 few TGTGCCAGCAGCTACGACTACAACACCGGGGAGCTGTTTTTT CASSYDYNTGELFF
TRBJ2-5 NA TRBV6-2/TRBV6-3 many TGTGCCAGCAGTTCGCGACGACTTAGGGTTGAGACCCAGTACTTC CASSSRRLRVETQYF
TRBJ1-6 NA TRBV20-1 few TGCAGTGCTAGAGAGGGCCGAAGCTCCTATAATTCACCCCTCCACTTT CSAREGRSSYNSPLHF
TRBJ2-5 NA TRBV20-1 many TGCAGTGCTAGAGACCGGACTCAAGAGACCCAGTACTTC CSARDRTQETQYF
TRBJ2-3 NA TRBV7-3 few TGTGCCAGCAGCCCGACCAGGAACACAGATACGCAGTATTTT CASSPTRNTDTQYF
TRBJ2-5 TRBD1 TRBV27 NA TGTGCCAGCAGTTTCCGGGACAGGGGGGAGACCCAGTACTTC CASSFRDRGETQYF
TRBJ2-7 NA TRBV18 few TGTGCCAGCTCACCACCGGCACCAAACCCCCGCTACGAGCAGTACTTC CASSPPAPNPRYEQYF
TRBJ1-2 TRBD1 TRBV12-3/TRBV12-4 many TGTGCCAGCAGCCCAGCTGCCCAGGGGGCCTATGGCTACACCTTC CASSPAAQGAYGYTF
TRBJ1-5 NA TRBV20-1 NA TGCAGTGCTAGAGATTCCCGGGGGGCGGGGAATCAGCCCCAGCATTTT CSARDSRGAGNQPQHF
TRBJ2-7 TRBD1 TRBV12-3/TRBV12-4 many TGTGCCAGCAGTCCTACAGGGGGCTCCTACGAGCAGTACTTC CASSPTGGSYEQYF
TRBJ1-2 NA TRBV28 NA TGTGCCAGCAGTTATGGGGATAGCTATGGCTACACCTTC CASSYGDSYGYTF
TRBJ2-7 TRBD1 TRBV6-1 NA TGTGCCAGCACCGAGGACAGGGCATCCTACGAGCAGTACTTC CASTEDRASYEQYF
TRBJ1-1 TRBD1 TRBV2 many TGTGCCAGCATAGGGACAGGGGTGAACACTGAAGCTTTCTTT CASIGTGVNTEAFF
TRBJ2-7 TRBD2 TRBV28 many TGTGCCAGCGCTCTAGCGGGAGGCCTCGAGCAGTACTTC CASALAGGLEQYF
TRBJ1-2 TRBD1 TRBV15 many TGTGCCACCAGCAGAGACAGGGGGAACTATGGCTACACCTTC CATSRDRGNYGYTF
TRBJ1-1 NA TRBV4-1 many TGCGCCAGCGTAAGTCCGGCCACTGAAGCTTTCTTT CASVSPATEAFF
TRBJ2-2 NA TRBV4-2 NA TGTGCCAGCAGCCAAGATTTCCGGGGGACTTACGCCGGGGAGCTGTTTTTT CASSQDFRGTYAGELFF
TRBJ2-2 TRBD2 TRBV6-2/TRBV6-3 many TGTGCCAGCAACTATGCAGGACTAGCCGACACCGGGGAGCTGTTTTTT CASNYAGLADTGELFF
TRBJ1-5 TRBD1 TRBV6-1 many TGTGCCAGCAGTGTGACAGGGAACGGCAATCAGCCCCAGCATTTT CASSVTGNGNQPQHF
TRBJ2-7 TRBD2 TRBV28 many TGTGCCAGCACCCGCGGGGGTCGGGGGGGCGAGCAGTACTTC CASTRGGRGGEQYF
TRBJ2-4 TRBD2 TRBV28 few TGTGCCAGCAGGGCAGCGGGAGGGTCAAAAAACATTCAGTACTTC CASRAAGGSKNIQYF
TRBJ1-5 NA TRBV27 many TGTGCCAGCAGTGAAAAGATGCCTTATAGCAATCAGCCCCAGCATTTT CASSEKMPYSNQPQHF
TRBJ2-7 TRBD2 TRBV6-2/TRBV6-3 many TGTGCCAGCAGTTACGGGACTAGCGGCTACGAGCAGTACTTC CASSYGTSGYEQYF
TRBJ2-5 NA TRBV20-1 NA TGCAGTGCTAGAGGGGAGCATGATGGAGAGGCCCAGTACTTC CSARGEHDGEAQYF
TRBJ2-7 NA TRBV13 NA TGTGCCAGCAGCTTACTGGCCGGGGGAATCTACGAGCAGTACTTC CASSLLAGGIYEQYF